Sequencing of this TCR beta chain was carried out in a study of neurological immune-mediated disorders. Study-wide findings and caveats: No CDR3 amino acid sequences were shared by expanded clones across subjects, suggesting private repertoires in all groups. In HTLV-1-associated myelopathy, TCR clonal expansion was greatest, whereas multiple sclerosis had the least, falling below healthy controls.

Time point specified: longitudinal time-point 3. Healthy controls consisted of blood bank volunteers in Maryland, USA. PBMCs stored at -80 C, numbering 2 million, were the origin of the unsorted libraries. About this clonotype: Its antigen remains unidentified.

The V end was cut by 4 bases, the J end by 2 bases, with 24 bases between. Germline values: CDR1 MDHEN, CDR2 SYDVKM. The CDR3 runs to 19 residues. TCRdb recomputed calls from the 5' RACE reads with MiXCR, one row per CDR3 protein. This table has about 45,000 distinct CDR3 sequences, approximately 13% appearing once. The chain carries TRBV28 and TRBJ1-5; tentative D call: TRBD1 (6 bases). The origin of this receptor is a man aged 25 to 45 in good health. The sample taken for sequencing was PBMCs. The CDR3: CASSSRGYYRDRGNQPQHF. CDR3 DNA: TGTGCCAGCAGTTCCCGCGGATACTACAGGGATCGGGGCAATCAGCCCCAGCATTTT.